Below, 29 T cell receptor beta chains from the same sample are listed, as sequenced in a study of T-cell memory formation after mild COVID-19. MiXCR, run by TCRdb on the 5' RACE reads, gives a single entry per CDR3 protein. The sample consists of a few hundred thousand distinct CDR3 sequences, around 25% of them appearing once. Sequencing was performed on PBMCs or a T cell subset sorted from them (not recorded which). The receptors derive from an adult woman who had mild COVID-19 (a few samples of this study predate the infection). Cell type and time point are not known.

This clonotype was counted many times. The chain is built from TRBV5-4 and TRBJ2-2; D unresolved. V was trimmed by 3 bases and J by 4 bases, leaving 7 bases between them. This CDR3 comprises 13 residues. Germline CDR1 is SGHNT and CDR2 is YYREEE (reference sequence). The CDR3 loop reads CASSSPGTGELFF. CDR3 coding DNA: TGTGCCAGCAGCTCGCCGGGCACCGGGGAGCTGTTTTTT.

This chain joins TRBV4-1 and TRBJ1-2; no firm D call. The germline V gene encodes CDR1 MGHRA and CDR2 YSYEKL. The CDR3 runs to 15 residues. The V and J ends lost 0 bases and 0 bases respectively, with 8 bases between them. CDR3 bases: TGCGCCAGCAGCCAAGATTTCGAATCTAACTATGGCTACACCTTC. Protein sequence: CASSQDFESNYGYTF.

The sample holds a few counts of this clonotype. The chain couples TRBV5-5 to TRBJ1-1; no clear D gene. The CDR3 spans 13 residues. The germline V gene has CDR1 SGHKS and CDR2 YYEKEE (reference sequence). V was pared by 0 bases and J by 8 bases, with 11 bases between. The CDR3 protein is CASSLGKRLEAFF. The CDR3 DNA is TGTGCCAGCAGCTTGGGCAAAAGGCTCGAAGCTTTCTTT.

The genes are TRBV11-3 and TRBJ2-1; D not resolved. This CDR3 contains 11 residues. Germline CDR1 is SGHNT and CDR2 is YENEEA. V dropped 5 bases and J dropped 7 bases, with 6 bases sitting between them. CDR3 DNA: TGTGCCAGCAGCCCGAGTAATGAGCAGTTCTTC. This sequence encodes CASSPSNEQFF.

This clonotype was seen more than once but under ten times. The gene calls are TRBV9 and TRBJ2-3; D may be TRBD2 (5 bases). V was pared by 0 bases and J by 2 bases, with 10 bases between. Germline assignment: CDR1 SGDLS and CDR2 YYNGEE. The CDR3 length is 15 residues. The CDR3 loop reads CASSVDEGDTDTQYF. CDR3 DNA: TGTGCCAGCAGCGTAGATGAGGGAGACACAGATACGCAGTATTTT.

This clonotype has more than one count but fewer than ten. The chain employs TRBV5-4 and TRBJ2-7; 8 nucleotides match TRBD1. V gave up 4 bases and J gave up 5 bases; unmatched junction bases: 5. CDR1 SGHNT and CDR2 YYREEE come from the germline V gene (reference sequence). This CDR3 is built from 13 residues. The CDR3 reads CASSVTGAHEQYF. The CDR3, as DNA: TGTGCCAGCAGCGTGACAGGGGCCCACGAGCAGTACTTC.

This clonotype was counted between two and nine times. The chain joins TRBV5-1 to TRBJ2-7; TRBD2 might be the D (5 bases). The V end lost 5 bases, the J end lost 3 bases, and 12 bases lay between the germline ends. CDR1 and CDR2 (germline): SGHRS, YFSETQ. The length of the CDR3 is 13 residues. CDR3: CASREWAGYEQYF. As DNA, the CDR3 is TGCGCCAGCAGAGAATGGGCGGGCTACGAGCAGTACTTC.

The genes are TRBV4-3 and TRBJ1-4; D is uncertain. V lost 0 bases and J lost 8, with 7 bases in between. Germline V gene data show CDR1 as LGHNA and CDR2 as YSLEER. This CDR3 comprises 13 residues. The DNA for the CDR3 is TGCGCCAGCAGCCAAGAGAGTGCAGAAAAACTGTTTTTT. Its translation: CASSQESAEKLFF.

This clonotype was recorded many times. The chain recombines TRBV24-1 with TRBJ2-3; D is undetermined. V was cut by 4 bases and J by 4 bases, with 8 bases left in between. The CDR3 has 13 amino acids. From germline, CDR1 is KGHDR and CDR2 SFDVKD. Here the CDR3 reads CATSDGLADTQYF. CDR3 in DNA: TGTGCCACCAGTGACGGGCTAGCAGATACGCAGTATTTT.

This clonotype was seen more than once but under ten times. The gene calls are TRBV5-1 and TRBJ2-1; D might be TRBD1 (6 bases). The V gene lost 4 bases and the J gene lost 1 base, with 9 bases spanning the gap. Germline-derived CDR1 and CDR2 are SGHRS and YFSETQ. The length of the CDR3 is 14 residues. CDR3 bases: TGCGCCAGCAGCAGGGACATTTCCTACAATGAGCAGTTCTTC. Translating it yields CASSRDISYNEQFF.

V usage is TRBV29-1 and J usage is TRBJ1-6; 9 bases match TRBD1. Germline CDR1 and CDR2: SQVTM and ANQGSEA. CDR3 length equals 12 residues. The J segment lost 13 bases and the V segment lost 6 bases, leaving 7 bases of the junction unmatched. The CDR3, as DNA: TGCAGCGTCCAGGACAGGGGCTCTCCCCTCCACTTT. This sequence encodes CSVQDRGSPLHF.

Only a few counts were recorded for this clonotype. The J gene is TRBJ2-2, the V gene TRBV12-3 or TRBV12-4; no firm D call. Trimming removed 6 bases from V and 2 bases from J, with 7 bases in between. The CDR3 is 13 amino acids. The CDR3: CASSPINTGELFF. CDR3 coding DNA: TGTGCCAGCAGCCCCATAAACACCGGGGAGCTGTTTTTT.

This clonotype was counted ten times or more. The chain joins TRBV20-1 to TRBJ2-1, with 7 positions matching TRBD1. CDR3 length: 14 residues. J gave up 4 bases and V 0 bases, and 3 bases lay outside the gene matches. Germline lookup yields CDR1 DFQATT and CDR2 SNEGSKA (reference sequence). This CDR3 reads CSARDPGGYNEQFF. The DNA of the CDR3 is TGCAGTGCTAGAGATCCAGGGGGTTACAATGAGCAGTTCTTC.

This clonotype occurred many times. The chain combines TRBV5-1 with TRBJ1-5; tentatively, D is TRBD1 (6 bases). CDR1 is SGHRS, CDR2 YFSETQ, per germline. The CDR3 is made up of 16 amino acids. V was clipped by 7 bases and J by 1 base, with 18 bases between them. As DNA, the CDR3 is TGCGCCAGCGCCGCCATGCCGGGGGCCAGCAATCAGCCCCAGCATTTT. Protein sequence: CASAAMPGASNQPQHF.

The chain combines TRBV5-1 with TRBJ1-2, with no clear D. Germline CDR1 is SGHRS and CDR2 is YFSETQ. The CDR3 spans 12 residues. Trimming pared 2 bases from V and 6 bases from J, leaving 8 bases between. This CDR3 is CASSFAENGYTF. CDR3 nucleotide sequence: TGCGCCAGCAGCTTCGCAGAAAATGGCTACACCTTC.

This clonotype was detected only a few times. The chain combines TRBV20-1 with TRBJ2-1, with D possibly being TRBD1 or TRBD2 (6 bases each). CDR1 is DFQATT and CDR2 is SNEGSKA in the germline V gene (reference sequence). V lost 3 bases, J lost 5 bases, and 26 bases lay in between. The CDR3 extends over 18 amino acids. CDR3 sequence: CSARWSVGGGTVNNEQFF. The CDR3 DNA is TGCAGTGCTAGGTGGTCGGTCGGAGGGGGGACGGTTAACAATGAGCAGTTCTTC.

In DNA, the CDR3 is TGTGCCACCAGCAATTCGGGACTGGAAACAGATACGCAGTATTTT. Translating it yields CATSNSGLETDTQYF. The chain is built from TRBV15 and TRBJ2-3, with a weak D call TRBD2 (6 bases). The CDR3 is made up of 15 amino acids. V was cut by 4 bases and J by 3 bases, with 14 bases left in between. Germline-derived CDR1 and CDR2 are LNHNV and YYDKDF (reference sequence).

The V gene is TRBV12-3 or TRBV12-4, the J gene TRBJ2-3, with D possibly being TRBD1 (5 bases). CDR3 length: 17 residues. The germline V and J ends were trimmed by 5 bases and 0 bases, with 18 bases remaining between them. This CDR3 reads CASSTGGRRPSTDTQYF. The CDR3 DNA reads as TGTGCCAGCAGTACAGGTGGGCGCCGGCCCAGCACAGATACGCAGTATTTT.

In this sample, this clonotype turned up a few times. This chain's CDR3 is CASSLDSRQETQYF. The DNA for the CDR3 is TGTGCCAGCAGTCTCGATTCAAGGCAAGAGACCCAGTACTTC. The V gene is TRBV6-2 or TRBV6-3, the J gene TRBJ2-5, with D hard to call. With 5 bases removed from V and 2 bases from J, the gap between germline ends came to 12 bases. The V gene's germline CDR1 is MNHEY and CDR2 SVGEGT. This CDR3 comprises 14 residues.

This clonotype occurred a few times. The chain is built from TRBV12-3 or TRBV12-4 and TRBJ2-7, with D possibly TRBD1 on 7 matching bases. There are 14 residues in the CDR3. Trimming removed 6 bases at V and 2 bases at J, with 14 bases between. DNA for the CDR3: TGTGCCAGCAGGGAGGGGACAGCTGCCTACGAGCAGTACTTC. As protein: CASREGTAAYEQYF.

This clonotype was seen a few times. The V call is TRBV3-1, the J call TRBJ1-1; 9 bases fit TRBD1. The trim removed 4 bases at V and 1 base at J, leaving 13 bases unmatched. The CDR3 has 18 amino acids. The germline V gene has CDR1 LGHDT and CDR2 YNNKEL (reference sequence). In nucleotides, the CDR3 is TGTGCCAGCAGCCGGACCGGGACAGGGATCCGTAGGAACACTGAAGCTTTCTTT. This translates into CASSRTGTGIRRNTEAFF.

The chain employs TRBV14 and TRBJ1-2, with D maybe TRBD1 (5 bases). Germline V gene sequence: CDR1 SGHDN, CDR2 FVKESK. V was shortened by 2 bases and J by 8 bases, with 15 bases between the two germline ends. The CDR3 totals 14 residues. CDR3 DNA: TGTGCCAGCAGCCAATCGGCAGGGTTGGGCGGCTACACCTTC. It is translated as CASSQSAGLGGYTF.

The chain links TRBV7-9 to TRBJ2-3; tentative D call: TRBD1 (6 bases). Trimming left V 4 bases short and J 2 bases short, with 10 bases between. This CDR3 region has 14 residues. Germline V gives CDR1 SEHNR, CDR2 FQNEAQ (reference sequence). This CDR3 is CASSSGVYTDTQYF. Written as DNA, the CDR3 is TGTGCCAGCAGCTCAGGGGTTTACACAGATACGCAGTATTTT.

The chain links TRBV7-9 to TRBJ1-1, with TRBD1 matching over 7 bases. The germline gives CDR1 SEHNR, CDR2 FQNEAQ (reference sequence). This CDR3 has 12 amino acids. V shed 8 bases, J shed 7 bases, and the junction held 7 bases outside the gene matches. The CDR3 region has the DNA TGTGCCAGCTGGAAGACAGGGAGTGAAGCTTTCTTT. It encodes CASWKTGSEAFF.

This clonotype was observed a handful of times. The V gene is TRBV29-1, the J gene TRBJ2-7, with TRBD1 matching 8 bases. This CDR3 has 13 amino acids. V was pared by 6 bases and J by 2 bases, with 6 bases of the junction left unmatched. Looked up from germline, CDR1 is SQVTM and CDR2 is ANQGSEA. The CDR3 here is CSVPGQDTYEQYF. The CDR3 nucleotides are TGCAGCGTCCCGGGACAGGACACCTACGAGCAGTACTTC.

This chain links TRBV7-9 with TRBJ2-7; possibly TRBD1 for D (5 bases). V shed 5 bases and J shed 1 base, with 9 bases lying between them. Germline values: CDR1 SEHNR, CDR2 FQNEAQ (reference sequence). The CDR3 covers 13 residues. CDR3 nucleotide sequence: TGTGCCAGCAGCCCCTACAGGTCCTACGAGCAGTACTTC. Translating it yields CASSPYRSYEQYF.

The gene calls are TRBV5-1 and TRBJ2-1; unclear D gene. Germline V gene data show CDR1 as SGHRS and CDR2 as YFSETQ. This CDR3 has 12 amino acids. V lost 0 bases to trimming and J lost 12 bases, with 10 bases between them. CDR3 region: CASSLEAVGQFF. DNA for the CDR3: TGCGCCAGCAGCTTGGAAGCAGTTGGGCAGTTCTTC.

The chain carries TRBV7-8 and TRBJ2-7; 8 bases are a match to TRBD2. The CDR3 consists of 15 residues. V shed 5 bases and J 2 bases; nucleotides not matched to a gene: 8. The V gene's germline CDR1 is SGHVS and CDR2 FQNEAQ. In DNA form, the CDR3 reads TGTGCCAGCAGCCCACGCTGGCGGGAGGCCTACGAGCAGTACTTC. The encoded protein is CASSPRWREAYEQYF.

This clonotype was observed a handful of times. The chain employs TRBV10-3 and TRBJ2-1, with TRBD2 identical over 11 bases. Trimming took 10 bases from V and 6 from J; bases not matched to a gene: 5. The CDR3 is 13 residues long. Germline V gene sequence: CDR1 ENHRY, CDR2 SYGVKD. The CDR3 region is CATRLAGFNEQFF. The CDR3 DNA is TGTGCCACCCGACTAGCGGGGTTCAATGAGCAGTTCTTC.